What follows are 15 T cell receptor beta chains derived from one specimen sequenced in a study of human T cells and chemical hapten exposure (dated by TCRdb to 2020 to 2022). The protocol used for the library was RACE. The run used a NextSeq 500. The public reads were run again by TCRdb, first through fastp at Q25 and then through MiXCR, and only productive beta chains were kept. Merged by CDR3 protein, the rows form single entries marked with the most common genes and DNA. The sample table shows around 130,000 distinct CDR3 sequences, and roughly 12% are seen once. The ten largest account for about 1.3% of the sample. The label giving this sample's time point can be read as: patch test 2, 6 weeks after DPC sensitization. The treatment or condition label corresponds to: therapeutic diphenylcyclopropenone sensitization with weekly scalp DPC. The source was whole blood, collected in connection with sensitization to the hapten diphenylcyclopropenone (DPC). Receptor source: a woman aged 50 to 65 with alopecia areata. Some clones in this sample may be carry-over from other donors' samples.

The genes are TRBV29-1 and TRBJ2-7; 7 positions agree with TRBD1. J was trimmed by 0 bases and V by 5 bases; bases with no gene match: 4. Germline V CDR1 and CDR2: SQVTM, ANQGSEA. This CDR3 has 13 amino acids. In DNA, the CDR3 is TGCAGCGTTACCGACAGGGCCTCCTACGAGCAGTACTTC. Translated, it gives CSVTDRASYEQYF.

The CDR3: CAISEGTPNSPLHF. For the CDR3, the DNA is TGTGCCATCAGTGAGGGGACGCCAAATTCACCCCTCCACTTT. V gene TRBV10-3 combines with J gene TRBJ1-6; TRBD1 is a possible D gene (5 bases). The CDR3 runs to 14 residues. V was cut by 2 bases and J by 7 bases, with 9 bases left in between. Germline V CDR1 and CDR2: ENHRY, SYGVKD.

This clonotype was seen repeatedly, ten times or more. The V gene is TRBV28, the J gene TRBJ2-1; weak D call: TRBD1 (6 bases). CDR1 is MDHEN, CDR2 SYDVKM, per germline. With 4 bases removed from V and 15 bases from J, the gap between germline ends came to 16 bases. The CDR3 is 12 residues long. CDR3 loop: CASSSLRQGLFF. DNA for the CDR3: TGTGCCAGCAGTTCCCTTCGGCAGGGGTTGTTCTTC.

This chain links TRBV14 with TRBJ2-3; 8 bases are a match to TRBD2. The CDR3 extends over 16 amino acids. V lost 4 bases to trimming and J lost 4 bases; unmatched junction nucleotides: 10. From germline, CDR1 is SGHDN and CDR2 FVKESK. The CDR3 loop is CASSLPGLAGADTQYF. The CDR3 nucleotides read TGTGCCAGCAGCCTCCCCGGGCTAGCGGGTGCAGATACGCAGTATTTT.

This sequence joins TRBV19 and TRBJ2-5; D is perhaps TRBD1 or TRBD2 (5 bases each). Germline V gene lookup returns CDR1 LNHDA and CDR2 SQIVND (reference sequence). The CDR3 contains 14 residues. Trimming cost V 5 bases and J 4 bases, with 14 bases left between them. For the CDR3, the DNA is TGTGCCAGTAGTGGGTTTGGTGGGGGAGAGACCCAGTACTTC. Protein product: CASSGFGGGETQYF.

This chain links TRBV5-6 with TRBJ2-5; D remains unclear. CDR3 length: 13 residues. V dropped 2 bases and J dropped 3 bases, with 8 bases sitting between them. Germline CDR1 SGHDT, CDR2 YYEEEE. The CDR3 region is CASSFGREETQYF. CDR3 bases: TGTGCCAGCAGCTTTGGCCGTGAAGAGACCCAGTACTTC.

The chain combines TRBV9 with TRBJ2-2, with 7 bases that match TRBD2. The CDR3 has 14 amino acids. CDR1 is SGDLS and CDR2 is YYNGEE in the germline V gene. Trimming cost V 4 bases and J 6 bases; bases outside gene matches: 6. The CDR3 here is CASSPGTTAGELFF. The CDR3 DNA sequence: TGTGCCAGCAGCCCCGGGACTACAGCCGGGGAGCTGTTTTTT.

The chain employs TRBV29-1 and TRBJ2-1; 8 bases agree with TRBD2. Looked up from germline, CDR1 is SQVTM and CDR2 is ANQGSEA. The V gene end was trimmed by 7 bases and the J gene end by 4 bases; junction bases not matched to a gene: 9. The CDR3 is made up of 14 amino acids. The CDR3 reads CSAPSGSTYNEQFF. CDR3 in DNA: TGCAGCGCTCCGAGCGGGAGTACTTACAATGAGCAGTTCTTC.

The rearrangement links TRBV30 to TRBJ2-4; D gene ambiguous. This CDR3 region has 13 residues. Germline-derived CDR1 and CDR2 are GTSNPN and SVGIG (reference sequence). V was cut by 5 bases and J by 0 bases, with 8 bases left in between. CDR3 in DNA: TGTGCCTGGTCGGACGGAGCCAAAAACATTCAGTACTTC. Amino acids: CAWSDGAKNIQYF.

This clonotype has only a few counts. V gene TRBV6-6 combines with J gene TRBJ2-5, with D perhaps assigned TRBD1 or TRBD2 (6 bases each). CDR1 and CDR2 from the germline V gene are MNHNY and SVGAGI (reference sequence). The CDR3 sequence is 14 residues long. Trimming cost V 2 bases and J 5 bases, with 12 bases left between them. CDR3 nucleotides: TGTGCCAGCAGTTACGCCGGGGGCGGCGAGACCCAGTACTTC. It yields the protein CASSYAGGGETQYF.

This clonotype was counted many times. The V call is TRBV7-9, the J call TRBJ1-3, with a tentative D call TRBD1 (5 bases). V was cut by 5 bases and J by 2 bases, with 10 bases left in between. Germline V CDR1 and CDR2: SEHNR, FQNEAQ (reference sequence). This CDR3 is built from 14 residues. The CDR3 region is CASSPWGAGNTIYF. In nucleotides, the CDR3 is TGTGCCAGCAGCCCCTGGGGGGCTGGAAACACCATATATTTT.

In this sample, this clonotype turned up many times. The V gene is TRBV10-3, the J gene TRBJ2-7, with a tentative D call TRBD1 (6 bases). CDR3 length equals 13 residues. Germline V lookup: CDR1 ENHRY, CDR2 SYGVKD. The V end lost 6 bases, the J end lost 6 bases, and 15 bases lay between the germline ends. In nucleotides, the CDR3 is TGTGCCATCAGCCAGGGGCCTCCTGGCGAGCAGTACTTC. Translated: CAISQGPPGEQYF.

This chain links TRBV29-1 with TRBJ2-3; TRBD1 aligns across 8 bases. Losses at the gene ends were 5 bases for V and 6 bases for J; bases not matched to a gene: 4. There are 12 residues in the CDR3. Germline V gene sequence: CDR1 SQVTM, CDR2 ANQGSEA. The CDR3 nucleotides read TGCAGCGTTACAGGGGGGCTGGATACGCAGTATTTT. Translated, it gives CSVTGGLDTQYF.

The chain employs TRBV12-3 or TRBV12-4 and TRBJ2-7; 7 bases map to TRBD2. This CDR3 region has 16 residues. The ends lost 5 bases at V and 9 bases at J; junction bases unmatched: 19. In nucleotides, the CDR3 is TGTGCCAGCAGTCCAAGTACAAGCGGGACTCCTCGGGTGCAGTACTTC. This translates into CASSPSTSGTPRVQYF.

This clonotype was recorded at least ten times. V is TRBV20-1 and J is TRBJ2-5, with TRBD2 as a possible D gene (5 bases). In germline, CDR1 is DFQATT, CDR2 SNEGSKA (reference sequence). V lost 3 bases to trimming and J lost 0 bases, with 8 bases between them. The CDR3 length is 13 residues. DNA for the CDR3: TGCAGTGCTAGTAGCGCGTACCAAGAGACCCAGTACTTC. The encoded protein is CSASSAYQETQYF.